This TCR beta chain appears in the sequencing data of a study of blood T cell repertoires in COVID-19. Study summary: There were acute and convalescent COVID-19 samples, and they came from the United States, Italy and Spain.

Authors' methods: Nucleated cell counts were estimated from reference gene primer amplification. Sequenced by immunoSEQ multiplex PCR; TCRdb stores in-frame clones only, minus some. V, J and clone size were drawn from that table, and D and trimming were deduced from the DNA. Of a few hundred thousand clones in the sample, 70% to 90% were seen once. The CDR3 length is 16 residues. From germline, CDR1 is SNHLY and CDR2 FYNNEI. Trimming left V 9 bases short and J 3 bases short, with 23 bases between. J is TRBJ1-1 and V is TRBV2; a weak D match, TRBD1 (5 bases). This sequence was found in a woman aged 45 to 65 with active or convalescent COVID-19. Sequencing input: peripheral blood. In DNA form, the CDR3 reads TGTGCCAGTACCTCGGAGGGGTCGAGTTGGGACACTGAAGCTTTCTTT. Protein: CASTSEGSSWDTEAFF.